This T cell receptor beta chain was documented in a study of metastatic and nonmetastatic thyroid tumors. Across the study: Where malignant and benign thyroid patients were concerned, repertoires were compared across blood and tumor or nodule tissue.

No treatment of any kind had been given to any patient before thyroid surgery. The CDR3 is 16 amino acids. Germline V gives CDR1 SGHAT, CDR2 FQDESV (reference sequence). Trimming removed 1 base from V and 10 bases from J; junction bases left unmatched: 13. Per the authors' pipeline: The study took CDR3 differences across clinicopathological groups and made a distant-metastasis classifier for papillary thyroid cancer from them. TCRdb re-called clones from the PCR reads using MiXCR. It is TCRdb's table, rather than the study itself, that gives the V and J calls and clone size. This table holds 10,000 to 15,000 clones, around an eighth found once. Overall study results and limits: Across blood and tumor, TCR beta diversity in malignant thyroid tumors was reportedly significantly higher than in benign nodules.

This clone was detected many times. The antigen is unknown. The sample taken for sequencing was blood. The chain combines TRBV11-1 with TRBJ2-7; 10 bases map to TRBD2. The clonotype comes from a female donor with papillary thyroid cancer or a benign thyroid nodule (not recorded which). Some clones in this sample may be carry-over from other donors' samples. This CDR3 reads CASSLGVESGGAFQYF. The CDR3 DNA reads TGTGCCAGCAGCTTAGGGGTTGAGAGCGGGGGGGCCTTTCAGTACTTC. The full variable domain, with the rest looked up from reference TRBV11-1 and TRBJ2-7, is EAEVAQSPRYKITEKSQAVAFWCDPISGHATLYWYRQILGQGPELLVQFQDESVVDDSQLPKDRFSAERLKGVDSTLKIQPAELGDSAMYLCASSLGVESGGAFQYFGPGTRLTVT.